A selection of T cell receptor beta chains follows, all from one sample in a study of metastatic and nonmetastatic thyroid tumors. TCRdb called clones again from the PCR reads with MiXCR. The sample gives tens of thousands of clones, roughly 16% of which show up once; over 3.5% is in the top ten. The specimen was blood. All receptors come from a female donor with papillary thyroid cancer or a benign thyroid nodule (not recorded which). Some clones in this sample may be carry-over from other donors' samples. The CDR3 runs from the conserved cysteine through the conserved F or W. Each record gives: V gene, J gene, clone size, D gene, CDR3 protein, CDR3 DNA. The D gene is left open where the match is weak. Only part of the rows carry a size: once, few, many, or a class if the clone is expanded.

>TRBV4-1|TRBJ1-5|NA|TRBD1
CASSPLQGASNQPQHF
TGCGCCAGCAGCCCCCTCCAGGGGGCGAGCAATCAGCCCCAGCATTTT
>TRBV28|TRBJ1-2|medium-sized|NA
CASSLGGASYGYTF
TGTGCCAGCAGTTTAGGAGGGGCTTCCTATGGCTACACCTTC
>TRBV10-3|TRBJ2-7|many|TRBD2
CAISGIHPSGGVYEQYF
TGTGCCATCAGTGGGATACACCCTAGCGGGGGTGTGTACGAGCAGTACTTC
>TRBV19|TRBJ2-2|medium-sized|NA
CASTRDTGELFF
TGTGCCAGTACTCGCGACACCGGGGAGCTGTTTTTT
>TRBV4-1|TRBJ2-7|few|NA
CASSQEVAQNPREQYF
TGCGCCAGCAGCCAAGAGGTGGCGCAGAACCCGCGGGAGCAGTACTTC
>TRBV27|TRBJ2-7|medium-sized|TRBD1
CASRWDRGGEQYF
TGTGCCAGCAGATGGGACAGGGGAGGCGAGCAGTACTTC
>TRBV10-3|TRBJ1-1|many|TRBD1
CAIRGGTGNTEAFF
TGTGCCATCAGGGGTGGGACAGGGAACACTGAAGCTTTCTTT
>TRBV24-1|TRBJ1-1|few|NA
CATSDLQGNTEAFF
TGTGCCACCAGTGATTTGCAGGGGAACACTGAAGCTTTCTTT
>TRBV20-1|TRBJ1-1|few|NA
CSALKEGDTEAFF
TGCAGTGCCCTAAAGGAAGGGGACACTGAAGCTTTCTTT
>TRBV30|TRBJ2-7|many|NA
CAWRMTWGSEKQYF
TGTGCCTGGAGGATGACCTGGGGGTCGGAGAAGCAGTACTTC
>TRBV2|TRBJ2-3|many|NA
CASGGRGTSDTQYF
TGTGCCAGCGGAGGACGGGGTACCTCAGATACGCAGTATTTT
>TRBV3-1|TRBJ1-6|many|NA
CASSQVRQGSPLHF
TGTGCCAGCAGCCAAGTGCGCCAGGGTTCACCCCTCCACTTT
>TRBV12-3/TRBV12-4|TRBJ1-6|medium-sized|NA
CASSESRDGSPLHF
TGTGCCAGCAGTGAAAGCAGGGACGGTTCACCCCTCCACTTT
>TRBV5-1|TRBJ2-7|many|NA
CASSLGRHRESYEQYF
TGCGCCAGCAGCTTGGGACGTCACAGAGAATCCTACGAGCAGTACTTC
>TRBV20-1|TRBJ1-2|many|NA
CSARAPGVDGYTF
TGCAGTGCTAGAGCGCCAGGGGTGGATGGCTACACCTTC
>TRBV20-1|TRBJ2-1|many|TRBD2
CSARGLAAYNEQFF
TGCAGTGCTAGAGGTCTAGCGGCCTACAATGAGCAGTTCTTC
>TRBV20-1|TRBJ2-7|NA|TRBD2
CSAKTSGGANHEQYF
TGCAGTGCAAAGACTAGCGGGGGGGCGAACCACGAGCAGTACTTC
>TRBV7-9|TRBJ2-5|few|NA
CASTPARGQETQYF
TGTGCCAGCACCCCGGCCAGGGGCCAAGAGACCCAGTACTTC
>TRBV29-1|TRBJ2-3|many|TRBD1
CSVGGGRGLADTQYF
TGCAGCGTTGGAGGGGGCAGGGGGTTGGCAGATACGCAGTATTTT
>TRBV12-3/TRBV12-4|TRBJ2-7|medium-sized|TRBD2
CAVKAGGSYEQYF
TGTGCCGTAAAGGCGGGGGGGTCCTACGAGCAGTACTTC
>TRBV5-6|TRBJ2-1|many|NA
CASSLWARAYNEQFF
TGTGCCAGCAGCTTATGGGCTAGGGCCTACAATGAGCAGTTCTTC
>TRBV7-8|TRBJ2-4|many|NA
CASSLDEGVNIQYF
TGTGCCAGCAGCTTAGATGAGGGCGTAAACATTCAGTACTTC
>TRBV4-1|TRBJ2-3|many|NA
CASSPGPVRDTQYF
TGCGCCAGCAGCCCCGGGCCCGTCAGAGATACGCAGTATTTT
>TRBV28|TRBJ2-7|medium-sized|TRBD1
CASGTGGSHEQYF
TGTGCCAGCGGGACAGGGGGTTCCCACGAGCAGTACTTC
>TRBV11-2|TRBJ1-6|many|NA
CASSPSWSPNSPLHF
TGTGCCAGCAGCCCGAGCTGGAGCCCTAATTCACCCCTCCACTTT
>TRBV6-6|TRBJ1-2|medium-sized|NA
CASSYGRVRYGYTF
TGTGCCAGCAGTTACGGCAGGGTGCGCTATGGCTACACCTTC
>TRBV19|TRBJ2-1|many|NA
CASSDNRVVEQFF
TGTGCCAGTAGTGACAACAGGGTAGTTGAGCAGTTCTTC
>TRBV2|TRBJ2-1|medium-sized|NA
CASSQADEQFF
TGTGCCAGCAGCCAAGCAGATGAGCAGTTCTTC
>TRBV6-1|TRBJ2-1|many|TRBD1
CASRTQGAYAHNEQFF
TGTGCCAGCAGGACACAGGGGGCCTATGCACACAATGAGCAGTTCTTC
>TRBV28|TRBJ2-7|many|NA
CASRPGHPYEQYF
TGTGCCAGCAGGCCGGGACATCCCTACGAGCAGTACTTC
>TRBV5-1|TRBJ1-3|many|NA
CASSLEGAINSGNTIYF
TGCGCCAGCAGCTTGGAGGGAGCAATTAACTCTGGAAACACCATATATTTT
>TRBV5-1|TRBJ2-3|many|NA
CASSLHKAGPKSTDTQYF
TGCGCCAGCAGCTTGCACAAAGCCGGACCGAAAAGCACAGATACGCAGTATTTT
>TRBV27|TRBJ1-5|medium-sized|NA
CASSLRGVGNQPQHF
TGTGCCAGCAGTTTAAGAGGGGTCGGCAATCAGCCCCAGCATTTT
>TRBV28|TRBJ2-1|NA|NA
CASSLFGGARLFGVNERFF
TGTGCCAGCAGTTTATTTGGGGGGGCGCGACTATTCGGAGTCAATGAGCGGTTCTTC
>TRBV7-2|TRBJ2-7|NA|TRBD2
CVSSVPWTSFYEQYF
TGTGTCAGCAGCGTGCCCTGGACTAGTTTTTACGAGCAGTACTTC
>TRBV6-1|TRBJ2-7|NA|NA
CASSRDPSEQYF
TGTGCCAGCAGCCGGGACCCCAGTGAGCAGTACTTC
>TRBV9|TRBJ2-1|NA|TRBD2
CASSEWGGTSGVYEQFF
TGTGCCAGCAGCGAGTGGGGTGGGACTAGCGGGGTCTATGAGCAGTTCTTC
>TRBV19|TRBJ2-2|NA|NA
CASSPGTGTEYTVELFF
TGTGCCAGTAGTCCAGGAACCGGGACCGAATACACCGTGGAGCTGTTTTTT
>TRBV11-2|TRBJ2-7|NA|TRBD1
CASSLEAGGEQYF
TGTGCCAGCAGCTTAGAAGCAGGGGGCGAGCAGTACTTC
>TRBV2|TRBJ2-2|many|NA
CASLRTGELFF
TGTGCCAGTTTGAGGACCGGGGAGCTGTTTTTT
>TRBV5-1|TRBJ2-1|many|NA
CASSARQASSYNEQFF
TGCGCCAGCAGCGCCCGACAGGCGAGCTCCTACAATGAGCAGTTCTTC
>TRBV18|TRBJ2-1|many|NA
CASSPGNEQFF
TGTGCCAGCTCACCGGGCAATGAGCAGTTCTTC
>TRBV5-1|TRBJ1-6|NA|NA
CASSFTGISYNSPLHF
TGCGCCAGCAGCTTCACAGGGATCTCCTATAATTCACCCCTCCACTTT
>TRBV20-1|TRBJ1-2|many|NA
CSASLNTYGYTF
TGCAGTGCTAGCCTAAACACCTATGGCTACACCTTC
>TRBV6-5|TRBJ1-2|few|NA
CASSYIYGYTF
TGTGCCAGCAGTTACATCTATGGCTACACCTTC
>TRBV28|TRBJ1-2|medium-sized|TRBD1
CASSTHGQGKGYTF
TGTGCCAGCAGTACACACGGACAGGGTAAAGGCTACACCTTC
>TRBV9|TRBJ1-6|NA|NA
CASSGALSGTFNSPLHF
TGTGCCAGCAGCGGAGCACTATCGGGAACCTTTAATTCACCCCTCCACTTT
>TRBV27|TRBJ2-7|few|TRBD2
CASSVGLAVYEQYF
TGTGCCAGCAGTGTCGGACTAGCGGTGTACGAGCAGTACTTC
>TRBV5-1|TRBJ2-6|many|TRBD2
CASSLDGGASGANVLTF
TGCGCCAGCAGCTTGGACGGGGGGGCCTCTGGGGCCAACGTCCTGACTTTC
>TRBV5-1|TRBJ2-4|many|NA
CASSLERGMGAKNIQYF
TGCGCCAGCAGCTTGGAAAGGGGGATGGGGGCCAAAAACATTCAGTACTTC